Each of the 30 T cell receptor beta chains below was sequenced from the same sample in a study of CD8 T cells in ankylosing spondylitis. MiXCR was run by TCRdb on the 5' RACE reads, yielding one entry per CDR3 protein. This table has about 35,000 distinct CDR3 sequences, about 3% appearing once. The sample was blood, either unsorted or a sorted T cell fraction (not recorded which). The receptors were gathered from a male donor with ankylosing spondylitis or in good health (not recorded which).

Ten or more counts support this clonotype. This chain uses TRBV9 with TRBJ2-2; maybe TRBD2 (5 bases). The germline CDR1 and CDR2 sequences are SGDLS and YYNGEE. Trimming stripped 4 bases from V and 5 bases from J, with 21 bases between. The CDR3 totals 17 residues. The CDR3, as DNA: TGTGCCAGCAGCCCGAGACACCGGGCGGGTGGAACCGGGGAGCTGTTTTTT. This sequence encodes CASSPRHRAGGTGELFF.

This clonotype has a handful of counts. CDR3 residues: CASSPQQGAQNYGYTF. The CDR3 bases are TGTGCCAGCAGCCCTCAACAGGGGGCGCAGAACTATGGCTACACCTTC. This chain uses TRBV9 with TRBJ1-2, with 9 bases aligning to TRBD1. V shed 4 bases and J 2 bases; nucleotides not matched to a gene: 9. CDR1 is SGDLS and CDR2 is YYNGEE in the germline V gene. The CDR3 is 16 amino acids.

This clonotype was recorded many times. The chain uses TRBV9 and TRBJ1-1; tentatively, D is TRBD1 (6 bases). Germline V lookup: CDR1 SGDLS, CDR2 YYNGEE. Trimming stripped 4 bases from V and 3 bases from J, with 19 bases between. This CDR3 comprises 16 residues. CDR3 region: CASSRGGQGQDTEAFF. DNA of the CDR3: TGTGCCAGCAGCAGAGGGGGTCAGGGGCAGGACACTGAAGCTTTCTTT.

In its sample, this clonotype ranks as medium-sized. This chain uses TRBV21-1 with TRBJ2-3; the table's D call, TRBD1, was not checked against the DNA. TRBV21-1 corresponds to a pseudogene. This CDR3 region has 14 residues. CDR3 sequence reads: CASSKRRKADTQYF. The CDR3 DNA follows: TGTGCCAGCAGCAAACGGCGCAAAGCAGATACGCAGTATTTT.

This clonotype was seen a few times. This rearrangement joins TRBV9 to TRBJ2-6, with D perhaps TRBD1 (5 bases). CDR3 size: 14 residues. Trimming took off 5 bases at V and 8 bases at J, with 14 bases between the two ends. CDR1 is SGDLS and CDR2 is YYNGEE in the germline V gene. This CDR3 reads CASSLTGPSNVLTF. CDR3 sequence (DNA): TGTGCCAGCAGTCTAACAGGCCCTTCCAACGTCCTGACTTTC. The full variable domain, its missing parts supplied by reference TRBV9 and TRBJ2-6, is DSGVTQTPKHLITATGQRVTLRCSPRSGDLSVYWYQQSLDQGLQFLIQYYNGEERAKGNILERFSAQQFPDLHSELNLSSLELGDSALYFCASSLTGPSNVLTFGAGSRLTVL.

This clonotype has a count of ten or more. The genes are TRBV9 and TRBJ2-5; 13 bases map to TRBD2. V dropped 2 bases and J dropped 4; count of bases not matched to a gene: 8. Per the germline V gene, CDR1 is SGDLS and CDR2 is YYNGEE. The CDR3 runs to 17 residues. CDR3 loop: CASSVGTSGAPRETQYF. The CDR3 DNA reads TGTGCCAGCAGCGTTGGGACTAGCGGGGCCCCCCGAGAGACCCAGTACTTC.

V and J are TRBV9 and TRBJ1-5; a weak D match, TRBD1 (6 bases). Trimming left V 3 bases short and J 2 bases short, with 12 bases between. The CDR3 runs 15 residues. From germline, CDR1 is SGDLS and CDR2 YYNGEE. The CDR3 DNA reads as TGTGCCAGCAGCGAGGGGGGACTCGGCAATCAGCCCCAGCATTTT. Amino acid sequence: CASSEGGLGNQPQHF. Filled out from reference TRBV9 and TRBJ1-5, the complete variable domain reads DSGVTQTPKHLITATGQRVTLRCSPRSGDLSVYWYQQSLDQGLQFLIQYYNGEERAKGNILERFSAQQFPDLHSELNLSSLELGDSALYFCASSEGGLGNQPQHFGDGTRLSIL.

This clonotype was recorded many times. This chain joins TRBV9 and TRBJ2-1; TRBD1 aligns across 11 bases. The V gene's germline CDR1 is SGDLS and CDR2 YYNGEE. This CDR3 has 15 amino acids. Germline trimming cut 7 bases from V and 8 bases from J; bases unmatched to any gene: 11. In DNA, the CDR3 is TGTGCCAGCGCCGGGAGGGACAGGGGGATATATGAGCAGTTCTTC. Amino acid sequence: CASAGRDRGIYEQFF.

The table lists this clonotype with many counts. An end of the junction differs from the germline gene, which may be a read error. The rearrangement uses TRBV9 and TRBJ2-1, with TRBD2 matching 9 bases. CDR1 and CDR2 (germline): SGDLS, YYNGEE. The CDR3 contains 17 residues. CDR3 sequence: CASSPPAGGPHYNVQFF. The CDR3 DNA reads as TGTGCCAGTTCCCCCCCAGCGGGGGGCCCCCATTACAATGTGCAGTTCTTC.

This clonotype came up many times. The CDR3 nucleotides are TGTGCCAGCAGCGTAGAGGTCCACCGTGGTTCACCCCTCCACTTT. As protein: CASSVEVHRGSPLHF. This chain uses TRBV9 with TRBJ1-6; D remains unclear. This CDR3 has 15 residues. The V end lost 0 bases, the J end lost 9 bases, and 13 bases lay between the germline ends. Germline assignment: CDR1 SGDLS and CDR2 YYNGEE.

This clonotype was observed at least ten times. The chain uses TRBV9 and TRBJ2-5, with 12 nucleotides matching TRBD2. The CDR3 has 14 amino acids. V shed 4 bases and J 3 bases; nucleotides not matched to a gene: 1. Germline-derived CDR1 and CDR2 are SGDLS and YYNGEE. The CDR3 reads CASSRTSGEETQYF. The CDR3 DNA follows: TGTGCCAGCAGCCGGACTAGCGGGGAAGAGACCCAGTACTTC.

This clonotype showed up many times. The genes are TRBV9 and TRBJ2-2, with D unclear. Germline values: CDR1 SGDLS, CDR2 YYNGEE. The length of the CDR3 is 12 residues. V lost 2 bases to trimming and J lost 4 bases, with 3 bases between them. The CDR3 region has the DNA TGTGCCAGCAGCGTCCTCACCGGGGAGCTGTTTTTT. Translated, it gives CASSVLTGELFF.

This clonotype showed up many times. V usage is TRBV9 and J usage is TRBJ2-2; weak D call: TRBD1 (5 bases). The V gene lost 0 bases and the J gene lost 4 bases, with 13 bases spanning the gap. CDR3 length: 16 amino acids. In germline, CDR1 is SGDLS, CDR2 YYNGEE. The CDR3 DNA reads as TGTGCCAGCAGCGTAGTAACAGGCCCGAGCACCGGGGAGCTGTTTTTT. Residues: CASSVVTGPSTGELFF.

This clonotype was seen many times. This chain links TRBV9 with TRBJ2-5; the D is unclear. The CDR3 runs 15 residues. The germline V gene encodes CDR1 SGDLS and CDR2 YYNGEE. V lost 0 bases, J lost 5 bases, and 14 bases lay in between. CDR3 DNA sequence: TGTGCCAGCAGCGTAGACTCGGGCAGATGGGAGACCCAGTACTTC. This codes for CASSVDSGRWETQYF.

In its sample, this clonotype was seen many times. The genes are TRBV9 and TRBJ1-1, with a tentative D call TRBD1 (5 bases). Germline CDR1 and CDR2: SGDLS and YYNGEE. The germline V and J ends were trimmed by 2 bases and 1 base, with 9 bases remaining between them. The CDR3 runs to 14 residues. CDR3 sequence (DNA): TGTGCCAGCAGCGTTAGACAGAAGAACACTGAAGCTTTCTTT. Translated: CASSVRQKNTEAFF. Complete variable domain (other parts from reference TRBV9 and TRBJ1-1): DSGVTQTPKHLITATGQRVTLRCSPRSGDLSVYWYQQSLDQGLQFLIQYYNGEERAKGNILERFSAQQFPDLHSELNLSSLELGDSALYFCASSVRQKNTEAFFGQGTRLTVV.

This clonotype was observed many times. The chain joins TRBV9 to TRBJ2-1; the D is unclear. Germline CDR1 and CDR2: SGDLS and YYNGEE. The CDR3 runs to 13 residues. Trimming shortened V by 4 bases and J by 5 bases, and 10 bases separated the two germline ends. CDR3 coding DNA: TGTGCCAGCAGCTCGGGCGGCCACAATGAGCAGTTCTTC. This translates into CASSSGGHNEQFF.

This clonotype came up many times. The genes are TRBV9 and TRBJ2-3; D gene uncertain. Trimming pared 0 bases from V and 8 bases from J, leaving 13 bases between. The germline V gene has CDR1 SGDLS and CDR2 YYNGEE. The CDR3 length is 14 residues. The CDR3 spells CASSVATLVGTQYF. As DNA, the CDR3 is TGTGCCAGCAGCGTAGCTACGTTAGTCGGTACGCAGTATTTT.

The sample holds a few counts of this clonotype. The V call is TRBV9, the J call TRBJ2-1, with TRBD2 matching 10 bases. The germline gives CDR1 SGDLS, CDR2 YYNGEE. CDR3 length equals 17 residues. V trimming: 2 bases; J trimming: 6 bases; junction bases outside the gene matches: 11. As DNA, the CDR3 is TGTGCCAGCAGCGTGACAGTTCTAGCGGGAGCTGTCAATGAGCAGTTCTTC. Protein sequence: CASSVTVLAGAVNEQFF.

This clonotype occurred many times. The chain couples TRBV9 to TRBJ1-1; the D gene is possibly TRBD1 (6 bases). This CDR3 contains 15 residues. V shed 4 bases and J shed 1 base, with 14 bases lying between them. Germline CDR1 reads SGDLS; CDR2 reads YYNGEE. The CDR3 loop reads CASSPRQDPNTEAFF. CDR3 nucleotide sequence: TGTGCCAGCAGCCCAAGACAGGACCCGAACACTGAAGCTTTCTTT.

This clonotype was detected ten times or more. The chain recombines TRBV9 with TRBJ2-3; a weak D match, TRBD2 (5 bases). The CDR3 length is 15 residues. The germline V and J ends were trimmed by 3 bases and 3 bases, with 14 bases remaining between them. Looked up from germline, CDR1 is SGDLS and CDR2 is YYNGEE. The CDR3 here is CASSDTGVATDTQYF. In DNA form, the CDR3 reads TGTGCCAGCAGCGACACCGGGGTGGCGACAGATACGCAGTATTTT.

This clonotype was seen many times. The genes are TRBV9 and TRBJ2-2, with TRBD1 matching over 10 bases. The CDR3 loop spans 16 amino acids. CDR1 SGDLS and CDR2 YYNGEE come from the germline V gene. V shed 3 bases and J 6 bases; nucleotides not matched to a gene: 8. CDR3: CASSALAGTGAGELFF. CDR3 bases: TGTGCCAGCAGCGCCCTTGCCGGGACAGGGGCCGGGGAGCTGTTTTTT.

In this sample, this clonotype turned up many times. The chain uses TRBV9 and TRBJ1-6; 7 bases fit TRBD1. Germline-derived CDR1 and CDR2 are SGDLS and YYNGEE. Losses at the gene ends were 0 bases for V and 2 bases for J; bases not matched to a gene: 14. The length of the CDR3 is 20 residues. The CDR3 nucleotides are TGTGCCAGCAGCGTAGACCCCAACTTACAGGGGAGCACCTATAATTCACCCCTCCACTTT. Its protein is CASSVDPNLQGSTYNSPLHF.

In this sample, this clonotype turned up many times. The V and J genes are TRBV9 and TRBJ2-3; the D is unclear. CDR3 size: 11 residues. Looked up from germline, CDR1 is SGDLS and CDR2 is YYNGEE. V was clipped by 0 bases and J by 6 bases, with 2 bases between them. CDR3 nucleotide sequence: TGTGCCAGCAGCGTAGAGGATACGCAGTATTTT. This sequence encodes CASSVEDTQYF.

There are many counts of this clonotype. V usage is TRBV9 and J usage is TRBJ2-5; 9 nucleotides match TRBD2. The CDR3 is 16 amino acids. J gave up 2 bases and V 0 bases, and 5 bases lay outside the gene matches. Germline V gene data show CDR1 as SGDLS and CDR2 as YYNGEE. CDR3 coding DNA: TGTGCCAGCAGCGTAGCTAGCGGGGTCTGGCAAGAGACCCAGTACTTC. Its protein is CASSVASGVWQETQYF.

This clonotype showed up many times. J is TRBJ2-3 and V is TRBV9; 8 bases align to TRBD1. The CDR3 totals 16 residues. Germline-derived CDR1 and CDR2 are SGDLS and YYNGEE. V shed 4 bases, J shed 1 base, and the junction held 8 bases outside the gene matches. CDR3 nucleotide sequence: TGTGCCAGCAGCAAAGACAGGGGTGGCGGCACAGATACGCAGTATTTT. It specifies CASSKDRGGGTDTQYF.

This sequence joins TRBV9 and TRBJ1-5, with D possibly matching TRBD1 (6 bases). Germline V CDR1 and CDR2: SGDLS, YYNGEE. Trimming cost V 3 bases and J 6 bases, with 10 bases left between them. This CDR3 contains 13 residues. Written as DNA, the CDR3 is TGTGCCAGCAGCGAGGGGGGCCCTCAGCCCCAGCATTTT. Its translation: CASSEGGPQPQHF.

This clonotype has at least ten counts. The CDR3 is CASSAGTVEKLFF. The CDR3 coding sequence is TGTGCCAGCAGCGCCGGGACAGTAGAAAAACTGTTTTTT. The chain carries TRBV9 and TRBJ1-4; 7 nucleotides align to TRBD1. This CDR3 has 13 amino acids. The germline V gene has CDR1 SGDLS and CDR2 YYNGEE. V was clipped by 3 bases and J by 8 bases; unmatched bases: 4.

This clonotype was detected ten times or more. V gene TRBV9 combines with J gene TRBJ2-1; D gene uncertain. Germline assignment: CDR1 SGDLS and CDR2 YYNGEE. The CDR3 is 14 residues long. Trimming stripped 0 bases from V and 6 bases from J, with 10 bases between. CDR3 DNA sequence: TGTGCCAGCAGCGTAGACCAAGGCTCCAATGAGCAGTTCTTC. It codes for CASSVDQGSNEQFF.

This clonotype was recorded at least ten times. The chain combines TRBV9 with TRBJ2-1; 10 nucleotides match TRBD2. The germline gives CDR1 SGDLS, CDR2 YYNGEE. The CDR3 totals 16 residues. J was trimmed by 8 bases and V by 2 bases; bases with no gene match: 10. CDR3: CASSVAPLAGVDEQFF. CDR3 nucleotides: TGTGCCAGCAGCGTCGCCCCCCTAGCGGGAGTGGATGAGCAGTTCTTC.

This clonotype was picked up many times. This CDR3 reads CASSYRTSEQETQYF. DNA of the CDR3: TGTGCCAGCAGCTATAGGACTAGCGAACAAGAGACCCAGTACTTC. This chain links TRBV9 with TRBJ2-5; 9 bases agree with TRBD2. With V trimmed by 4 bases and J by 2 bases, 6 bases remained unmatched. The germline gives CDR1 SGDLS, CDR2 YYNGEE. The CDR3 has 15 residues.